Sequencing of this TCR beta chain was carried out in a study of identical twins' blood T cells. Reared together, all three twin pairs probably met the same infectious agents and vaccines. TCRdb processed the 5' RACE reads anew with MiXCR; each CDR3 protein has one entry. This sample has fewer than 450,000 distinct CDR3 sequences; approximately 30% occur once, and the top ten carry 6.1%. The sample holds many counts of this clonotype. Sequences were obtained from PBMCs. The source of this sequence is a woman between 18 and 49 years old in good health.

In nucleotides, the CDR3 is TGTGCCAGCAGCTTAGACCGTGAAGCTTTCTTT. Protein sequence: CASSLDREAFF. The chain links TRBV7-9 to TRBJ1-1; no clear D. Per germline, CDR1 SEHNR and CDR2 FQNEAQ (reference sequence). Trimming stripped 1 base from V and 7 bases from J, with 4 bases between. There are 11 residues in the CDR3.